One sample yielded the 17 T cell receptor beta chains listed below, sequenced in a study of OX40 agonist ivuxolimab in advanced cancers. Repertoires were generated with immunoSEQ multiplex PCR, while TCRdb's copy carries only in-frame clones and drops some. Of roughly 100,000 clones in the sample, about nine tenths were seen once. This specimen was CD4+ or CD8+ T cells sorted from blood, taken in a trial of the OX40 agonist ivuxolimab. These receptors were taken from an adult with an advanced solid tumor such as melanoma, head and neck, liver or kidney cancer.

This chain connects TRBV5-5 to TRBJ1-5; a weak D match, TRBD1 (5 bases). The CDR3 totals 14 residues. The V gene's germline CDR1 is SGHKS and CDR2 YYEKEE (reference sequence). The V end lost 5 bases, the J end lost 6 bases, and 15 bases lay between the germline ends. The CDR3 here is CASSSTQGFQPQHF. The CDR3 region has the DNA TGTGCCAGCAGTTCCACGCAGGGCTTTCAGCCCCAGCATTTT.

V gene TRBV6-6 combines with J gene TRBJ2-3; 8 bases agree with TRBD2. CDR1 is MNHNY, CDR2 SVGAGI, per germline (reference sequence). This CDR3 has 15 amino acids. The J segment lost 4 bases and the V segment lost 3 bases, leaving 6 bases of the junction unmatched. CDR3: CASSYRGGVADTQYF. The CDR3 nucleotides are TGTGCCAGCAGTTATCGGGGGGGCGTCGCAGATACGCAGTATTTT.

The V call is TRBV6-1, the J call TRBJ1-3, with D possibly TRBD1 on 6 matching bases. The CDR3 runs 14 residues. V shed 8 bases and J shed 8 bases, with 19 bases lying between them. Germline CDR1 and CDR2: MNHNS and SASEGT. The CDR3 region is CASGGPGGRDTIYF. CDR3 nucleotides: TGTGCCAGCGGCGGCCCGGGGGGCAGGGACACCATATATTTT.

The V and J genes are TRBV5-1 and TRBJ2-7; D remains unclear. This CDR3 contains 14 residues. The germline CDR1 and CDR2 sequences are SGHRS and YFSETQ. The V end lost 2 bases, the J end lost 0 bases, and 9 bases lay between the germline ends. The CDR3 nucleotides are TGCGCCAGCAGCTTTGGGCAGAGCTCCTACGAGCAGTACTTC. It encodes CASSFGQSSYEQYF.

This clone came up once. The J gene is TRBJ1-4, the V gene TRBV6-4; a weak D match, TRBD1 (6 bases). CDR3 length: 15 amino acids. Germline V gene lookup returns CDR1 MRHNA and CDR2 SNTAGT. Trimming stripped 4 bases from V and 7 bases from J, with 16 bases between. The chain's CDR3 is CASSAQQGLGEKLFF. The CDR3 region has the DNA TGTGCCAGCAGTGCCCAACAGGGATTGGGTGAAAAACTGTTTTTT.

The chain carries TRBV30 and TRBJ2-2, with TRBD1 identical over 12 bases. The germline CDR1 and CDR2 sequences are GTSNPN and SVGIG (reference sequence). CDR3 length: 15 residues. With 0 bases clipped from V and 10 bases from J, the junction kept 6 bases outside the gene matches. The CDR3 reads CAWSVSMGQGAELFF. The CDR3 DNA follows: TGTGCCTGGAGTGTAAGCATGGGACAGGGGGCGGAGCTGTTTTTT.

The rearrangement links TRBV7-8 to TRBJ1-2; D unresolved. Germline V gene lookup returns CDR1 SGHVS and CDR2 FQNEAQ. The V gene lost 4 bases and the J gene lost 8 bases, with 17 bases spanning the gap. The CDR3 totals 14 residues. Here the CDR3 reads CASSSQSPQRGYTF. The CDR3, as DNA: TGTGCCAGCAGCTCACAAAGTCCCCAGCGGGGCTACACCTTC. The full variable domain, with the rest looked up from reference TRBV7-8 and TRBJ1-2, is GAGVSQSPRYKVAKRGQDVALRCDPISGHVSLFWYQQALGQGPEFLTYFQNEAQLDKSGLPSDRFFAERPEGSVSTLKIQRTQQEDSAVYLCASSSQSPQRGYTFGSGTRLTVV.

J is TRBJ2-7 and V is TRBV5-4; D possibly corresponds to TRBD1 (6 bases). Germline loops: CDR1 SGHNT, CDR2 YYREEE (reference sequence). This CDR3 is built from 13 residues. The V and J ends lost 4 bases and 1 base respectively, with 9 bases between them. CDR3 loop: CASSPGQSYEQYF. In DNA, the CDR3 is TGTGCCAGCAGCCCCGGACAGTCCTACGAGCAGTACTTC.

In the case of this clone: The germline gene is not matched at one end of the junction; a read error may be the cause. The genes are TRBV7-7 and TRBJ2-3, with D perhaps TRBD1 (6 bases). CDR3 length: 13 amino acids. From germline, CDR1 is SSHAT and CDR2 FNYEAQ (reference sequence). CDR3 DNA sequence: TGTGCTAGCAGTCCAAACAGGGAGGATACGCAGTATTTT. Protein sequence: CASSPNREDTQYF. The variable domain in full, with the rest retrieved from reference TRBV7-7 and TRBJ2-3, is GAGVSQSPRYKVTKRGQDVTLRCDPISSHATLYWYQQALGQGPEFLTYFNYEAQPDKSGLPSDRFSAERPEGSISTLTIQRTEQRDSAMYRCASSPNREDTQYFGPGTRLTVL.

The rearrangement uses TRBV11-2 and TRBJ2-7; a possible D gene is TRBD2 (5 bases). The CDR3 is 11 amino acids. V lost 10 bases, J lost 5 bases, and 12 bases lay in between. Germline lookup yields CDR1 SGHAT and CDR2 FQNNGV. The CDR3 loop is CAISTGDEQYF. CDR3 bases: TGTGCCATTTCGACCGGGGACGAGCAGTACTTC.

V and J are TRBV15 and TRBJ2-3, with D tentatively TRBD1 (5 bases). The germline V gene encodes CDR1 LNHNV and CDR2 YYDKDF (reference sequence). The CDR3 totals 15 residues. V was pared by 1 base and J by 3 bases, with 11 bases between. The CDR3 sequence: CATSRGQGLTDTQYF. In DNA, the CDR3 is TGTGCCACCAGCAGAGGGCAGGGCTTGACAGATACGCAGTATTTT.

The chain combines TRBV5-1 with TRBJ1-3; no reliable D call. CDR3 length equals 15 residues. CDR1 SGHRS and CDR2 YFSETQ come from the germline V gene. Deletions cut 5 bases from V and 1 base from J, with 13 bases between. The CDR3 sequence: CASRPPGNSGNTIYF. The DNA for the CDR3 is TGCGCCAGCAGACCCCCGGGGAATTCTGGAAACACCATATATTTT. Combining the CDR3 with reference TRBV5-1 and TRBJ1-3 gives the whole variable domain KAGVTQTPRYLIKTRGQQVTLSCSPISGHRSVSWYQQTPGQGLQFLFEYFSETQRNKGNFPGRFSGRQFSNSRSEMNVSTLELGDSALYLCASRPPGNSGNTIYFGEGSWLTVV.

This sequence joins TRBV28 and TRBJ1-2; 9 nucleotides align to TRBD1. V lost 4 bases to trimming and J lost 1 base; unmatched junction nucleotides: 4. This CDR3 has 15 residues. Germline V lookup: CDR1 MDHEN, CDR2 SYDVKM. CDR3 DNA: TGTGCCAGCAGTTCCCCGGGACAGGGTAACTATGGCTACACCTTC. Protein sequence: CASSSPGQGNYGYTF.

The rearrangement joins TRBV27 to TRBJ2-7; 8 bases align to TRBD1. V dropped 10 bases and J dropped 6; count of bases not matched to a gene: 11. The CDR3 spans 13 residues. Germline V lookup: CDR1 MNHEY, CDR2 SMNVEV (reference sequence). This CDR3 is CATFRGQGSEQYF. The CDR3 DNA sequence: TGTGCCACCTTTCGAGGACAGGGTAGCGAGCAGTACTTC.

This sequence joins TRBV10-1 and TRBJ2-7; D is uncertain. V was trimmed by 10 bases and J by 3 bases, leaving 10 bases between them. This CDR3 region has 11 residues. In germline, CDR1 is WNHNN, CDR2 SYGVQD (reference sequence). The CDR3 bases are TGCGCCACCTCACGGGTCTACGAGCAGTACTTC. Translating gives CATSRVYEQYF.

The chain couples TRBV7-6 to TRBJ1-3; D not resolved. The CDR3 length is 13 residues. Germline V gene lookup returns CDR1 SGHVS and CDR2 FNYEAQ. Trimming stripped 4 bases from V and 1 base from J, with 5 bases between. Written as DNA, the CDR3 is TGTGCCAGCAGCTCTCGTTCTGGAAACACCATATATTTT. It is translated as CASSSRSGNTIYF. The variable domain in full, with the rest retrieved from reference TRBV7-6 and TRBJ1-3, is GAGVSQSPRYKVTKRGQDVALRCDPISGHVSLYWYRQALGQGPEFLTYFNYEAQQDKSGLPNDRFSAERPEGSISTLTIQRTEQRDSAMYRCASSSRSGNTIYFGEGSWLTVV.

J is TRBJ2-3 and V is TRBV11-3, with 9 bases aligning to TRBD2. Germline V CDR1 and CDR2: SGHNT, YENEEA. The CDR3 runs to 15 residues. V was pared by 3 bases and J by 10 bases, with 11 bases of the junction left unmatched. The CDR3 sequence is CASSFASGVQWAQYF. In DNA, the CDR3 is TGTGCCAGCAGCTTTGCTAGCGGGGTTCAGTGGGCGCAGTATTTT.